The 23 T cell receptor beta chains listed next were all sequenced from one sample in a study of blood T cell repertoires in COVID-19 (dated by TCRdb to the early 2020s). The library was generated by the immunoSEQ multiplex PCR assay. TCRdb retrieved this table from immuneACCESS and kept in-frame rearrangements only. Not all clones are present; in checked studies, unresolved V genes account for under half, and no reason is known for the remainder. The sample table records 30,000 to 40,000 clones; about 88% of these occur just once. The ten largest clones capture 2% to 2.5% of the sample. The sample consisted of peripheral blood. Source of these receptors: a human donor in a cohort sampled during active COVID-19.

The chain couples TRBV6-5 to TRBJ2-7, with D maybe TRBD1 (5 bases). In germline, CDR1 is MNHEY, CDR2 SVGAGI. The CDR3 consists of 13 residues. The ends were cut back, 6 bases at V and 3 bases at J, with 12 bases in the middle. CDR3 DNA: TGTGCCAGCAGCAACTCAGGGCTCTACGAGCAGTACTTC. This translates into CASSNSGLYEQYF.

The V and J genes are TRBV3-1 (or the pseudogene TRBV3-2) and TRBJ1-3, with TRBD1 identical over 9 bases. CDR1 is LGHDT, CDR2 YNNKEL, per germline (reference sequence). This CDR3 has 15 amino acids. J was trimmed by 2 bases and V by 4 bases; bases with no gene match: 3. The CDR3 DNA sequence: TGTGCCAGCAGCCCCGGGACAGGGACTGGAAACACCATATATTTT. This sequence encodes CASSPGTGTGNTIYF.

This clone was seen a single time. The chain employs TRBV9 and TRBJ2-5; the match to TRBD1 covers 7 bases. This CDR3 comprises 18 residues. J lost 0 bases, V lost 3 bases, and 14 bases had no gene match. Germline V lookup: CDR1 SGDLS, CDR2 YYNGEE. The CDR3 nucleotides read TGTGCCAGCAGCGCAGGCCGGGACAGTCGCCTCAACCAAGAGACCCAGTACTTC. It yields the protein CASSAGRDSRLNQETQYF.

This chain joins TRBV28 and TRBJ2-1; TRBD2 matches 8 bases. V dropped 1 base and J dropped 0; count of bases not matched to a gene: 11. The CDR3 has 19 residues. Germline V gene sequence: CDR1 MDHEN, CDR2 SYDVKM. CDR3 protein: CASSLSLAGGESSYNEQFF. CDR3 coding DNA: TGTGCCAGCAGTTTATCGCTGGCGGGGGGCGAAAGCTCCTACAATGAGCAGTTCTTC.

The V call is TRBV10-2, the J call TRBJ1-2; 7 bases align to TRBD1. The CDR3 has 15 residues. Trimming took 2 bases from V and 4 from J; bases not matched to a gene: 7. Germline lookup yields CDR1 WSHSY and CDR2 SAAADI. The DNA of the CDR3 is TGCGCCAGCAGTGAGACCCGATCAGGGGGCTATGGCTACACCTTC. Translating it yields CASSETRSGGYGYTF.

Within the sample, this clone is medium-sized (0.01 to 0.1%). CDR3 in DNA: TGCGCCAGCAGCTTGGATCCAGGGCTGGGGTACGAGCAGTACTTC. Protein product: CASSLDPGLGYEQYF. The chain uses TRBV5-1 and TRBJ2-7; a weak D match, TRBD1 (5 bases). V was clipped by 0 bases and J by 4 bases, with 14 bases between them. Germline values: CDR1 SGHRS, CDR2 YFSETQ. This CDR3 is built from 15 residues.

This clone was seen just once. J is TRBJ2-7 and V is TRBV30; TRBD1 matches at 7 bases. The trim removed 3 bases at V and 2 bases at J, leaving 10 bases unmatched. Germline CDR1 reads GTSNPN; CDR2 reads SVGIG (reference sequence). This CDR3 region has 15 residues. This CDR3 reads CAWREGQVAAYEQYF. For the CDR3, the DNA is TGTGCCTGGAGGGAAGGACAGGTCGCAGCCTACGAGCAGTACTTC.

This clone was seen only once. V is TRBV14 and J is TRBJ1-2; 7 bases line up with TRBD1. This CDR3 contains 15 residues. V dropped 2 bases and J dropped 4; count of bases not matched to a gene: 7. The V gene's germline CDR1 is SGHDN and CDR2 FVKESK. The CDR3 DNA follows: TGTGCCAGCAGCCAATCAAACAGGGGAAGCTATGGCTACACCTTC. It specifies CASSQSNRGSYGYTF.

This clone was observed a single time. The V and J genes are TRBV5-6 and TRBJ1-2; 9 bases match TRBD1. Germline CDR1 SGHDT, CDR2 YYEEEE. The ends lost 4 bases at V and 4 bases at J; junction bases unmatched: 11. The CDR3 has 16 amino acids. In nucleotides, the CDR3 is TGTGCCAGCAGCCTGGACCCCACAGGGGGCGGCTATGGCTACACCTTC. The encoded protein is CASSLDPTGGGYGYTF.

The V and J genes are TRBV7-8 and TRBJ2-3, with TRBD1 matching over 10 bases. CDR3 length: 18 amino acids. Germline V CDR1 and CDR2: SGHVS, FQNEAQ. V was pared by 5 bases and J by 1 base, with 12 bases of the junction left unmatched. The CDR3 is CASSTEMGTGVGTDTQYF. CDR3 DNA sequence: TGTGCCAGCAGCACAGAGATGGGGACAGGGGTCGGCACAGATACGCAGTATTTT.

This chain joins TRBV6-5 and TRBJ2-7; TRBD2 agrees at 10 bases. The V segment lost 7 bases and the J segment 6 bases; nucleotides outside the gene matches: 12. There are 15 residues in the CDR3. The germline gives CDR1 MNHEY, CDR2 SVGAGI. The CDR3 region has the DNA TGTGCCAGCATCGAAGGTGGAGCGGGGGGGCGCGAGCAGTACTTC. It specifies CASIEGGAGGREQYF.

The V gene is TRBV6-5, the J gene TRBJ2-5; 8 nucleotides line up with TRBD1. V dropped 5 bases and J dropped 7; count of bases not matched to a gene: 9. Germline V gene data show CDR1 as MNHEY and CDR2 as SVGAGI. The CDR3 has 14 residues. The CDR3 reads CASSLGQGAWTQYF. In DNA, the CDR3 is TGTGCCAGCAGTCTTGGCCAGGGGGCGTGGACCCAGTACTTC.

The V and J genes are TRBV2 and TRBJ2-5, with 8 bases that match TRBD1. V was clipped by 7 bases and J by 3 bases; unmatched bases: 10. Germline assignment: CDR1 SNHLY and CDR2 FYNNEI. CDR3 length equals 15 residues. Written as DNA, the CDR3 is TGTGCCAGCACCAGGGCAGGGGGCAATGAAGAGACCCAGTACTTC. Protein: CASTRAGGNEETQYF.

The chain is built from TRBV11-2 and TRBJ1-3; D call uncertain. This CDR3 is built from 15 residues. In germline, CDR1 is SGHAT, CDR2 FQNNGV. Trimming took 3 bases from V and 4 from J, leaving 13 bases between them. CDR3 sequence reads: CASSFTLGGGNTIYF. The CDR3 DNA is TGTGCCAGCAGCTTTACGCTGGGCGGGGGAAACACCATATATTTT.

This clone was recorded a few times. The V and J genes are TRBV9 and TRBJ1-5; no reliable D call. CDR3 size: 14 residues. Trimming shortened V by 4 bases and J by 2 bases, and 10 bases separated the two germline ends. The germline gives CDR1 SGDLS, CDR2 YYNGEE. As DNA, the CDR3 is TGTGCCAGCAGCCCCGGAGCGGGCAATCAGCCCCAGCATTTT. This sequence encodes CASSPGAGNQPQHF.

This chain links TRBV5-1 with TRBJ2-7; 7 nucleotides line up with TRBD1. The germline CDR1 and CDR2 sequences are SGHRS and YFSETQ. The length of the CDR3 is 14 residues. With 4 bases clipped from V and 3 bases from J, the junction kept 7 bases outside the gene matches. CDR3 sequence: CASSPSGTDYEQYF. CDR3 coding DNA: TGCGCCAGCAGCCCAAGTGGGACAGACTACGAGCAGTACTTC.

The CDR3 region is CASSLARGGGTQYF. Here the CDR3 DNA reads TGTGCCAGCAGCTTGGCCAGGGGTGGGGGGACCCAGTACTTC. The genes are TRBV7-2 and TRBJ2-5, with TRBD1 as a possible D gene (6 bases). The CDR3 consists of 14 residues. Germline CDR1 SGHTA, CDR2 FQGNSA. Trimming took off 3 bases at V and 7 bases at J, with 15 bases between the two ends.

This chain joins TRBV7-2 and TRBJ2-3; no clear D. This CDR3 comprises 12 residues. Trimming removed 4 bases at V and 2 bases at J, with 4 bases between. The V gene's germline CDR1 is SGHTA and CDR2 FQGNSA. CDR3 loop: CASSSYTDTQYF. The CDR3 nucleotides are TGTGCCAGCAGCTCCTACACAGATACGCAGTATTTT.

V and J are TRBV18 and TRBJ2-3; tentative D call: TRBD1 (6 bases). The V end was cut by 2 bases, the J end by 3 bases, with 12 bases between. There are 15 residues in the CDR3. Germline V CDR1 and CDR2: KGHSH, LQKENI. CDR3 in DNA: TGTGCCAGCTCACCAGGGGGCGCGGTAACAGATACGCAGTATTTT. Translation: CASSPGGAVTDTQYF.

The chain couples TRBV4-1 to TRBJ2-7; 10 nucleotides align to TRBD1. Germline lookup yields CDR1 MGHRA and CDR2 YSYEKL. The CDR3 extends over 15 amino acids. Trimming at V came to 4 bases and at J to 2 bases, leaving 5 bases not matched to a gene. The CDR3 spells CASSREGQGTYEQYF. DNA for the CDR3: TGCGCCAGCAGCCGAGAGGGACAGGGGACCTACGAGCAGTACTTC.

V is TRBV6-5 and J is TRBJ2-1; 13 positions agree with TRBD2. The CDR3 consists of 16 residues. Germline-derived CDR1 and CDR2 are MNHEY and SVGAGI. The V and J ends lost 2 bases and 5 bases, in that order; junction bases with no gene match: 3. The CDR3 DNA sequence: TGTGCCAGCAGTTACGGGGGACTAGCGGGGAACAATGAGCAGTTCTTC. Amino acid sequence: CASSYGGLAGNNEQFF.

V gene TRBV5-4 combines with J gene TRBJ2-2; tentatively, D is TRBD2 (6 bases). The CDR3 runs 16 residues. From germline, CDR1 is SGHNT and CDR2 YYREEE (reference sequence). V dropped 6 bases and J dropped 4 bases, with 19 bases sitting between them. For the CDR3, the DNA is TGTGCCAGCACCACTATAAGCGGGTCGGGCACCGGGGAGCTGTTTTTT. This encodes CASTTISGSGTGELFF.

This rearrangement joins TRBV7-3 to TRBJ2-1, with a weak D call TRBD2 (7 bases). The CDR3 is 14 amino acids. Germline CDR1 SGHTA, CDR2 FQGTGA. V lost 3 bases, J lost 9 bases, and 15 bases lay in between. DNA of the CDR3: TGTGCCAGCAGCTTGGGGGGGCCGGGAAGTGAGCAGTTCTTC. Protein sequence: CASSLGGPGSEQFF. Complete variable domain (other parts from reference TRBV7-3 and TRBJ2-1): GAGVSQTPSNKVTEKGKYVELRCDPISGHTALYWYRQSLGQGPEFLIYFQGTGAADDSGLPNDRFFAVRPEGSVSTLKIQRTERGDSAVYLCASSLGGPGSEQFFGPGTRLTVL.